The T cell receptor (beta chain) described here comes from a study of shared clonotypes between healthy human individuals. CD45RO-negative CD8 cells positively selected for CCR7 made up the naive population, which excluded terminally differentiated effector memory CD45RA+ cells. All the donors were Caucasian adults who lived in Nashville, Tennessee. This CDR3 comprises 13 residues. Germline V gene sequence: CDR1 SGDLS, CDR2 YYNGEE. Trimming removed 3 bases at V and 3 bases at J, with 8 bases between. On this clone: The same CDR3 arises from other DNA sequences in this sample as well.

Sorted-subset replicate PCRs used around 0.2 ug DNA, about 30,000 T cell genomes. Sequencing used immunoSEQ multiplex PCR; TCRdb keeps in-frame clones, though not all of them. The table records around 1.9 million clones, roughly 91% of them present only once. Sequencing was carried out using naive CD8+ T cells from PBMCs. The chain employs TRBV9 and TRBJ2-3; D ambiguous. The TCR was taken from a man between 18 and 35 years old in good health. Some clones in this sample may be carry-over from other donors' samples. The CDR3 DNA sequence: TGTGCCAGCAGCGCCTTTGGTACAGATACGCAGTATTTT. Translated, it gives CASSAFGTDTQYF.